This T cell receptor beta chain stems from a study of T-cell memory formation after mild COVID-19. V was cut by 1 base and J by 5 bases, with 11 bases left in between. This CDR3 is 14 amino acids long. 5'RACE primed from the constant segment yielded TCR alpha and TCR beta cDNA libraries bearing sample barcodes and UMIs. TCRdb re-analysed the 5' RACE reads in MiXCR, keeping a single row per CDR3 protein. This repertoire shows 35,000 to 50,000 distinct CDR3 sequences, 6% to 7.5% found once; its top ten account for roughly 0.8%. Material for sequencing was PBMCs or a T cell subset sorted from them (not recorded which). This chain connects TRBV12-3 or TRBV12-4 to TRBJ1-2; no firm D call. The TCR was taken from an adult who had mild COVID-19 (a few samples of this study predate the infection). Cell type and time point are not known. CDR3 residues: CASSLGTEFYGYTF. CDR3 in DNA: TGTGCCAGCAGTTTAGGGACGGAATTTTATGGCTACACCTTC.